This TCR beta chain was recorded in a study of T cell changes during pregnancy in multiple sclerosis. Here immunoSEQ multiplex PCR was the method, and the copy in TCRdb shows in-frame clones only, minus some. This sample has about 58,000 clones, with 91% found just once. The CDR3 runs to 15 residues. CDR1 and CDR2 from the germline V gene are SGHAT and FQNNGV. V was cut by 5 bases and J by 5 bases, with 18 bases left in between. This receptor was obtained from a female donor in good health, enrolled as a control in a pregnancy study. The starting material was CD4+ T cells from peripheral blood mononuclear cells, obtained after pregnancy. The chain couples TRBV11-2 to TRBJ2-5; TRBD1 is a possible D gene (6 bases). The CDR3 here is CASSPRTVSIETQYF. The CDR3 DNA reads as TGTGCCAGCAGCCCCCGGACAGTATCGATTGAGACCCAGTACTTC. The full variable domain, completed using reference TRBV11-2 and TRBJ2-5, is EAGVAQSPRYKIIEKRQSVAFWCNPISGHATLYWYQQILGQGPKLLIQFQNNGVVDDSQLPKDRFSAERLKGVDSTLKIQPAKLEDSAVYLCASSPRTVSIETQYFGPGTRLLVL.